A single sample gave rise to the 30 T cell receptor beta chains below, sequenced in a study of identical twins. Each CDR3 protein gets one entry after TCRdb re-called the 5' RACE reads with MiXCR. The data show around 1.7 million distinct CDR3 sequences, with roughly a third seen just once and about 0.27% held by the top ten. Sequenced material: cord blood. Every receptor here comes from a newborn girl in good health.

This rearrangement joins TRBV20-1 to TRBJ2-4; D is unclear. The CDR3 spans 14 residues. V lost 3 bases and J 0 bases, leaving 9 bases between the germline ends. Germline-derived CDR1 and CDR2 are DFQATT and SNEGSKA (reference sequence). In nucleotides, the CDR3 is TGCAGTGCTAGGGTCGCTCTAGCCAAAAACATTCAGTACTTC. It translates to CSARVALAKNIQYF.

The chain uses TRBV5-1 and TRBJ1-4; 7 nucleotides line up with TRBD1. There are 17 residues in the CDR3. Germline values: CDR1 SGHRS, CDR2 YFSETQ. V shed 0 bases, J shed 0 bases, and the junction held 5 bases outside the gene matches. Written as DNA, the CDR3 is TGCGCCAGCAGCTTGGTAGGCAGGGGGGCAACTAATGAAAAACTGTTTTTT. Translation gives CASSLVGRGATNEKLFF.

The chain uses TRBV14 and TRBJ2-7; D perhaps matches TRBD2 (6 bases). The CDR3 runs to 18 residues. V shed 1 base and J shed 1 base, with 20 bases lying between them. Germline CDR1 SGHDN, CDR2 FVKESK. CDR3 nucleotides: TGTGCCAGCAGCCAAGGGCACGGAGGGATTAGCGCGTCCTACGAGCAGTACTTC. Translation gives CASSQGHGGISASYEQYF. Variable domain in full (rest from reference TRBV14 and TRBJ2-7): EAGVTQFPSHSVIEKGQTVTLRCDPISGHDNLYWYRRVMGKEIKFLLHFVKESKQDESGMPNNRFLAERTGGTYSTLKVQPAELEDSGVYFCASSQGHGGISASYEQYFGPGTRLTVT.

The genes are TRBV20-1 and TRBJ1-1, with D tentatively TRBD1 (5 bases). The CDR3 has 13 residues. Germline CDR1 reads DFQATT; CDR2 reads SNEGSKA (reference sequence). Trimming removed 5 bases from V and 0 bases from J, with 10 bases in between. CDR3 nucleotides: TGCAGTGCTCCCGGGACGGTGAACACTGAAGCTTTCTTT. This codes for CSAPGTVNTEAFF.

Worth noting for this clonotype: A much larger clonotype is one base distant, so this may be a read error. In nucleotides, the CDR3 is TGTGCCAGCAGTTTATCCATCCTCCGGGGCCTGAAGGATGAGCAGTACTTC. This codes for CASSLSILRGLKDEQYF. This rearrangement joins TRBV27 to TRBJ2-7; D may correspond to TRBD1 or TRBD2 (5 bases each). Trimming stripped 0 bases from V and 7 bases from J, with 22 bases between. This CDR3 is built from 17 residues. Per germline, CDR1 MNHEY and CDR2 SMNVEV (reference sequence).

J is TRBJ2-7 and V is TRBV28; 13 bases are a match to TRBD2. V lost 5 bases, J lost 3 bases, and 13 bases stayed unmatched. The CDR3 covers 18 residues. Looked up from germline, CDR1 is MDHEN and CDR2 is SYDVKM. The CDR3 loop is CASSLYTGTSGVLYEQYF. The CDR3 DNA reads TGTGCCAGCAGTCTCTACACCGGGACTAGCGGGGTCCTCTACGAGCAGTACTTC. Full variable domain (rest looked up from reference TRBV28 and TRBJ2-7): DVKVTQSSRYLVKRTGEKVFLECVQDMDHENMFWYRQDPGLGLRLIYFSYDVKMKEKGDIPEGYSVSREKKERFSLILESASTNQTSMYLCASSLYTGTSGVLYEQYFGPGTRLTVT.

This clonotype has a single count. The chain links TRBV18 to TRBJ2-7; D remains unclear. The germline V and J ends were trimmed by 5 bases and 6 bases, with 14 bases remaining between them. The CDR3 covers 13 residues. Germline CDR1 is KGHSH and CDR2 is LQKENI. This CDR3 reads CASSSGSAVEQYF. As DNA, the CDR3 is TGTGCCAGCTCATCCGGGTCAGCAGTCGAGCAGTACTTC.

The J gene is TRBJ2-3, the V gene TRBV7-2, with TRBD2 identical over 13 bases. V was pared by 4 bases and J by 4 bases, with 17 bases of the junction left unmatched. The germline V gene encodes CDR1 SGHTA and CDR2 FQGNSA. The CDR3 has 20 residues. CDR3 coding DNA: TGTGCCAGCAGCTCCCCGCAAGGACTAGCGGGGGTTACAAGCCCAGATACGCAGTATTTT. It translates to CASSSPQGLAGVTSPDTQYF.

V and J are TRBV20-1 and TRBJ2-3, with 11 positions matching TRBD2. V lost 1 base, J lost 1 base, and 4 bases stayed unmatched. The CDR3 consists of 16 residues. Looked up from germline, CDR1 is DFQATT and CDR2 is SNEGSKA (reference sequence). CDR3 sequence: CSARGVLAGGTDTQYF. The CDR3 DNA follows: TGCAGTGCTAGAGGGGTACTAGCGGGGGGCACAGATACGCAGTATTTT.

This clonotype was detected a few times. The rearrangement uses TRBV3-1 and TRBJ1-2; D unclear. Trimming took off 0 bases at V and 8 bases at J, with 13 bases between the two ends. The germline CDR1 and CDR2 sequences are LGHDT and YNNKEL (reference sequence). The CDR3 has 14 residues. The DNA for the CDR3 is TGTGCCAGCAGCCAAGAGGGTTTTCCAGGAGGCTACACCTTC. Translated, it gives CASSQEGFPGGYTF.

V and J are TRBV7-6 and TRBJ1-1; D is ambiguous. Trimming pared 1 base from V and 1 base from J, leaving 13 bases between. The CDR3 runs 16 residues. Per the germline V gene, CDR1 is SGHVS and CDR2 is FNYEAQ. The CDR3 loop is CASSLEVTNSNTEAFF. In DNA, the CDR3 is TGTGCCAGCAGCTTAGAAGTGACCAATTCGAACACTGAAGCTTTCTTT.

The chain combines TRBV10-3 with TRBJ2-3, with 8 bases that match TRBD1. Germline V gene lookup returns CDR1 ENHRY and CDR2 SYGVKD. The CDR3 extends over 16 amino acids. J lost 3 bases, V lost 8 bases, and 13 bases had no gene match. The CDR3 DNA reads TGTGCCATCGGGTCCAGACAGGGGCCCCCTACAGATACGCAGTATTTT. Its translation is CAIGSRQGPPTDTQYF.

In this sample, this clonotype turned up a few times. CDR3 sequence reads: CASSPPDRAYYGYTF. The CDR3 DNA reads TGCGCCAGCAGCCCGCCGGACAGGGCTTACTATGGCTACACCTTC. The chain couples TRBV4-1 to TRBJ1-2; 8 positions agree with TRBD1. Germline V gene sequence: CDR1 MGHRA, CDR2 YSYEKL. This CDR3 is built from 15 residues. V shed 4 bases and J 3 bases; nucleotides not matched to a gene: 7.

This clonotype has more than one count but fewer than ten. CDR3 sequence: CASSQGPGSSYNEQFF. Written as DNA, the CDR3 is TGCGCCAGCAGCCAGGGCCCGGGAAGCTCCTACAATGAGCAGTTCTTC. The gene calls are TRBV4-1 and TRBJ2-1, with D possibly TRBD2 on 5 matching bases. The CDR3 is 16 amino acids. V was clipped by 3 bases and J by 0 bases, with 12 bases between them. In germline, CDR1 is MGHRA, CDR2 YSYEKL.

A few counts support this clonotype. The DNA for the CDR3 is TGTGCCAGCAGTGACCCGGGACAGGGGTTTGAAGCTTTCTTT. It encodes CASSDPGQGFEAFF. The chain links TRBV28 to TRBJ1-1, with TRBD1 matching 10 bases. V gave up 5 bases and J gave up 7 bases; unmatched junction bases: 7. This CDR3 has 14 amino acids. Germline CDR1 MDHEN, CDR2 SYDVKM.

This clonotype came up a few times. The chain recombines TRBV27 with TRBJ1-2, with 9 bases lining up with TRBD1. Per germline, CDR1 MNHEY and CDR2 SMNVEV (reference sequence). There are 15 residues in the CDR3. The ends lost 3 bases at V and 3 bases at J; junction bases unmatched: 5. As DNA, the CDR3 is TGTGCCAGCAGTTTCCGGGACAGGGCATACTATGGCTACACCTTC. Protein product: CASSFRDRAYYGYTF.

This clonotype was seen a handful of times. This chain's CDR3 is CASSPLPTRSEQFF. Written as DNA, the CDR3 is TGCGCCAGCAGCCCCCTCCCGACTAGAAGCGAGCAGTTCTTC. The J gene is TRBJ2-1, the V gene TRBV5-1; D is possibly TRBD2 (6 bases). From germline, CDR1 is SGHRS and CDR2 YFSETQ. This CDR3 has 14 amino acids. Trimming took 4 bases from V and 10 from J, leaving 18 bases between them.

This clonotype was seen a few times. The J gene is TRBJ2-7, the V gene TRBV12-3 or TRBV12-4; 8 bases match TRBD2. The ends lost 2 bases at V and 0 bases at J; junction bases unmatched: 9. CDR3 size: 17 residues. The CDR3 nucleotides are TGTGCCAGCAGTTTATGGGGTAGCGGGACCCCCTCCTACGAGCAGTACTTC. Its protein is CASSLWGSGTPSYEQYF.

The genes are TRBV4-2 and TRBJ2-3; the match to TRBD1 covers 9 bases. The CDR3 is 18 amino acids. The V segment lost 1 base and the J segment 3 bases; nucleotides outside the gene matches: 11. Looked up from germline, CDR1 is LGHNA and CDR2 is YNFKEQ. CDR3 bases: TGTGCCAGCAGCCAAGGGCGATTGGGACAGGGAAGGACAGATACGCAGTATTTT. Its translation: CASSQGRLGQGRTDTQYF.

V usage is TRBV20-1 and J usage is TRBJ2-7; 7 bases map to TRBD2. Germline V CDR1 and CDR2: DFQATT, SNEGSKA (reference sequence). The V and J ends lost 3 bases and 2 bases, in that order; junction bases with no gene match: 4. The CDR3 contains 13 residues. This chain's CDR3 is CSASGRRAYEQYF. CDR3 in DNA: TGCAGTGCTAGCGGGAGGAGGGCCTACGAGCAGTACTTC.

This clonotype was seen a few times. This sequence joins TRBV6-1 and TRBJ1-2; no clear D gene. With 6 bases removed from V and 3 bases from J, the gap between germline ends came to 11 bases. Germline V gene sequence: CDR1 MNHNS, CDR2 SASEGT. CDR3 size: 13 residues. CDR3 in amino acids: CASRTGVDYGYTF. In DNA, the CDR3 is TGTGCCAGCAGAACCGGTGTGGACTATGGCTACACCTTC.

This sequence joins TRBV20-1 and TRBJ1-4, with D possibly TRBD1 on 5 matching bases. Between the trimmed V and J ends, which lost 0 bases and 6 bases, there was a span of 14 bases. Per germline, CDR1 DFQATT and CDR2 SNEGSKA (reference sequence). There are 15 residues in the CDR3. The CDR3 region is CSAREGDGDYEKLFF. For the CDR3, the DNA is TGCAGTGCTAGAGAGGGGGACGGAGACTATGAAAAACTGTTTTTT.

The chain uses TRBV3-1 and TRBJ2-1; unclear D gene. Trimming took off 1 base at V and 13 bases at J, with 11 bases between the two ends. This CDR3 spans 12 amino acids. From germline, CDR1 is LGHDT and CDR2 YNNKEL (reference sequence). CDR3 nucleotide sequence: TGTGCCAGCAGCCAAGTAGACGAGACCCAGTTCTTC. This gives the protein CASSQVDETQFF.

This clonotype has just a few counts. The chain's CDR3 is CASSVRQRNYGYTF. Here the CDR3 DNA reads TGTGCCAGCAGCGTTAGACAGCGCAACTATGGCTACACCTTC. The rearrangement links TRBV27 to TRBJ1-2; D possibly corresponds to TRBD1 (5 bases). The CDR3 has 14 residues. Germline loops: CDR1 MNHEY, CDR2 SMNVEV (reference sequence). The V end was cut by 6 bases, the J end by 2 bases, with 13 bases between.

The chain carries TRBV29-1 and TRBJ2-5, with TRBD2 matching 7 bases. Losses at the gene ends were 4 bases for V and 11 bases for J; bases not matched to a gene: 13. The V gene's germline CDR1 is SQVTM and CDR2 ANQGSEA. The CDR3 runs 13 residues. CDR3 protein: CSVGDYPGNEQYF. The CDR3 region has the DNA TGCAGCGTTGGGGACTACCCCGGGAATGAGCAGTACTTC.

This clonotype was detected many times. The gene calls are TRBV10-3 and TRBJ2-5; D tentatively fits TRBD1 or TRBD2 (5 bases each). In germline, CDR1 is ENHRY, CDR2 SYGVKD. The CDR3 extends over 14 amino acids. The germline V and J ends were trimmed by 2 bases and 2 bases, with 9 bases remaining between them. In DNA form, the CDR3 reads TGTGCCATCAGTGAGAGGGACCGTCAAGAGACCCAGTACTTC. This gives the protein CAISERDRQETQYF.

This clonotype occurred a few times. V usage is TRBV20-1 and J usage is TRBJ1-1; D is ambiguous. Trimming took 0 bases from V and 3 from J, leaving 5 bases between them. The CDR3 has 12 residues. Germline lookup yields CDR1 DFQATT and CDR2 SNEGSKA (reference sequence). The CDR3 coding sequence is TGCAGTGCTAGAGATCACGACACTGAAGCTTTCTTT. It yields the protein CSARDHDTEAFF.

This clonotype was found a few times. J is TRBJ2-4 and V is TRBV30; TRBD2 agrees at 11 bases. This CDR3 spans 15 amino acids. Germline V lookup: CDR1 GTSNPN, CDR2 SVGIG (reference sequence). V was pared by 1 base and J by 6 bases, with 5 bases of the junction left unmatched. CDR3 DNA: TGTGCCTGGAGTGCCCAGACTAGCGGGGTAAACATTCAGTACTTC. Its translation: CAWSAQTSGVNIQYF.

The chain combines TRBV12-3 or TRBV12-4 with TRBJ2-5; 11 nucleotides match TRBD2. The trim removed 5 bases at V and 11 bases at J, leaving 13 bases unmatched. This CDR3 has 15 residues. CDR3 region: CASSETSGVSNEQYF. The CDR3 region has the DNA TGTGCCAGCAGTGAGACTAGCGGGGTTTCCAATGAGCAGTACTTC.

The chain has TRBV12-5 and TRBJ2-1; D remains ambiguous. CDR1 and CDR2 from the germline V gene are LGHNT and FRNRAP. CDR3 length: 15 residues. With 9 bases removed from V and 13 bases from J, the gap between germline ends came to 28 bases. CDR3 region: CASAGPAHGQETQFF. In nucleotides, the CDR3 is TGTGCTAGCGCCGGGCCAGCCCACGGCCAGGAGACCCAGTTCTTC.